The 18 T cell receptor beta chains given below trace back to one sample, sequenced in a study of T cell responses to AZD1222 COVID-19 vaccine. Measured with immunoSEQ multiplex PCR; TCRdb has only the in-frame clones, and not every one. The sample has roughly 130,000 clones, around nine tenths seen once. The sequences come from peripheral blood, collected on day 0 of AZD1222 vaccination. Source of these receptors: an adult in good health.

The chain has TRBV6-1 and TRBJ2-5, with D perhaps TRBD2 (5 bases). The CDR3 has 16 residues. Trimming cost V 4 bases and J 3 bases, with 18 bases left between them. Germline V gene data show CDR1 as MNHNS and CDR2 as SASEGT. CDR3 protein: CASSALVFGIEETQYF. The CDR3 DNA is TGTGCCAGCAGTGCACTAGTCTTCGGGATTGAAGAGACCCAGTACTTC.

The chain links TRBV5-8 to TRBJ2-1; no definite D call. The CDR3 spans 16 residues. V lost 0 bases to trimming and J lost 2 bases, with 12 bases between them. Per the germline V gene, CDR1 is SGHTS and CDR2 is YDEGEE. The CDR3 DNA sequence: TGTGCCAGCAGCTTGGGTTACCGCTTGGCCTACAATGAGCAGTTCTTC. Protein: CASSLGYRLAYNEQFF. The complete variable domain, with remaining parts taken from reference TRBV5-8 and TRBJ2-1, reads EAGVTQSPTHLIKTRGQQATLRCSPISGHTSVYWYQQALGLGLQFLLWYDEGEERNRGNFPPRFSGRQFPNYSSELNVNALELEDSALYLCASSLGYRLAYNEQFFGPGTRLTVL.

The V call is TRBV4-1, the J call TRBJ2-7, with 8 bases lining up with TRBD1. Germline CDR1 reads MGHRA; CDR2 reads YSYEKL. V was clipped by 1 base and J by 2 bases; unmatched bases: 4. CDR3 length: 15 residues. CDR3 sequence (DNA): TGCGCCAGCAGCCAAGCGGCAGGGGGCACCTACGAGCAGTACTTC. Its protein product is CASSQAAGGTYEQYF.

The chain links TRBV12-3 or TRBV12-4 to TRBJ1-1; D is uncertain. This CDR3 has 11 residues. The V end lost 3 bases, the J end lost 10 bases, and 9 bases lay between the germline ends. CDR3 coding DNA: TGTGCCAGCAGTTTCAGATCGGTAGCTTTCTTT. This translates into CASSFRSVAFF.

The chain is built from TRBV7-2 and TRBJ2-2, with D perhaps TRBD1 (6 bases). The V and J ends lost 1 base and 1 base respectively, with 7 bases between them. Germline V gene lookup returns CDR1 SGHTA and CDR2 FQGNSA. The CDR3 length is 15 residues. CDR3 protein: CASSLGGQNTGELFF. For the CDR3, the DNA is TGTGCCAGCAGCTTAGGGGGACAGAACACCGGGGAGCTGTTTTTT.

The rearrangement uses TRBV7-3 and TRBJ2-2; D might be TRBD1 (6 bases). The CDR3 loop spans 16 amino acids. Germline V gene sequence: CDR1 SGHTA, CDR2 FQGTGA. V was clipped by 1 base and J by 3 bases, with 12 bases between them. The DNA of the CDR3 is TGTGCCAGCAGCTTAAACCCAGGGGCAGACACCGGGGAGCTGTTTTTT. Encoded protein: CASSLNPGADTGELFF.

The chain employs TRBV2 and TRBJ2-5; TRBD1 agrees at 7 bases. The CDR3 has 13 amino acids. V was clipped by 6 bases and J by 4 bases; unmatched bases: 5. CDR1 and CDR2 from the germline V gene are SNHLY and FYNNEI. The CDR3 loop reads CASSQTGPETQYF. In DNA, the CDR3 is TGTGCCAGCAGCCAGACAGGGCCAGAGACCCAGTACTTC.

The chain employs TRBV30 and TRBJ1-1; tentatively, D is TRBD1 (5 bases). The CDR3 is 14 amino acids. The germline V gene encodes CDR1 GTSNPN and CDR2 SVGIG (reference sequence). The germline V and J ends were trimmed by 2 bases and 8 bases, with 18 bases remaining between them. The CDR3 DNA reads TGTGCCTGGAGTCCCCCGGGGCTCCTTGGGGAAGCTTTCTTT. This codes for CAWSPPGLLGEAFF.

The V and J genes are TRBV18 and TRBJ1-6, with 9 bases lining up with TRBD1. Germline V gene data show CDR1 as KGHSH and CDR2 as LQKENI. The CDR3 contains 14 residues. V shed 3 bases, J shed 9 bases, and the junction held 3 bases outside the gene matches. For the CDR3, the DNA is TGTGCCAGCTCACCTCTGGACAGGGGTTCACCCCTCCACTTT. Translating gives CASSPLDRGSPLHF.

The rearrangement uses TRBV27 and TRBJ2-7, with 8 bases identical to TRBD1. The CDR3 is made up of 15 amino acids. Germline V gene data show CDR1 as MNHEY and CDR2 as SMNVEV (reference sequence). V lost 6 bases to trimming and J lost 3 bases; unmatched junction nucleotides: 10. The CDR3 bases are TGTGCCAGCAGACCTGCAGGGGGCGGATTCTACGAGCAGTACTTC. It codes for CASRPAGGGFYEQYF.

The chain combines TRBV5-6 with TRBJ2-1; D possibly corresponds to TRBD2 (6 bases). Germline CDR1 and CDR2: SGHDT and YYEEEE. Trimming left V 3 bases short and J 11 bases short, with 18 bases between. The CDR3 length is 14 residues. CDR3 amino acids: CASSSPTRSGQQFF. DNA of the CDR3: TGTGCCAGCAGCTCCCCCACGAGGAGCGGGCAGCAGTTCTTC.

This sequence joins TRBV10-3 and TRBJ1-4; TRBD1 might be the D (5 bases). This CDR3 is 11 amino acids long. In germline, CDR1 is ENHRY, CDR2 SYGVKD. The V gene lost 10 bases and the J gene lost 4 bases, with 7 bases spanning the gap. The CDR3 DNA sequence: TGTGCCACCAGGGATAATGAAAAACTGTTTTTT. The encoded protein is CATRDNEKLFF.

The chain employs TRBV18 and TRBJ1-1; perhaps TRBD1 as D (5 bases). In germline, CDR1 is KGHSH, CDR2 LQKENI. The ends were cut back, 1 base at V and 0 bases at J, with 9 bases in the middle. The CDR3 covers 15 residues. CDR3 protein: CASSPQGSMNTEAFF. The CDR3 nucleotides read TGTGCCAGCTCACCACAGGGGAGTATGAACACTGAAGCTTTCTTT.

Written as DNA, the CDR3 is TGTGCCAGCAGCTTAGTTCGGGCTAGCTCGAGATACGAGCAGTACTTC. It yields the protein CASSLVRASSRYEQYF. The genes are TRBV7-9 and TRBJ2-7; D may be TRBD2 (5 bases). V dropped 1 base and J dropped 4 bases, with 17 bases sitting between them. This CDR3 comprises 16 residues. Germline values: CDR1 SEHNR, CDR2 FQNEAQ (reference sequence).

The chain joins TRBV6-5 to TRBJ2-7; 8 nucleotides agree with TRBD2. Losses at the gene ends were 8 bases for V and 2 bases for J; bases not matched to a gene: 11. The CDR3 extends over 15 amino acids. The germline gives CDR1 MNHEY, CDR2 SVGAGI. CDR3 loop: CASVISGSRAYEQYF. The CDR3 coding sequence is TGTGCCAGCGTCATAAGCGGGAGTCGGGCCTACGAGCAGTACTTC.

The chain uses TRBV27 and TRBJ2-1; D not certain. V was clipped by 0 bases and J by 0 bases, with 6 bases between them. CDR1 MNHEY and CDR2 SMNVEV come from the germline V gene (reference sequence). CDR3 size: 15 residues. CDR3 loop: CASSLSQSSYNEQFF. The CDR3 region has the DNA TGTGCCAGCAGTTTATCCCAAAGCTCCTACAATGAGCAGTTCTTC.

V is TRBV19 and J is TRBJ1-2; tentatively, D is TRBD1 (5 bases). Trimming pared 4 bases from V and 3 bases from J, leaving 15 bases between. CDR1 LNHDA and CDR2 SQIVND come from the germline V gene (reference sequence). The CDR3 is 15 amino acids. CDR3 loop: CASSTHLGADYGYTF. CDR3 in DNA: TGTGCCAGTAGTACCCACCTAGGGGCTGACTATGGCTACACCTTC.

V gene TRBV11-1 combines with J gene TRBJ2-1; 8 positions agree with TRBD2. The CDR3 sequence is 15 residues long. Germline CDR1 reads SGHAT; CDR2 reads FQDESV (reference sequence). After removal of 5 bases from V and 3 bases from J, the junction contained 6 bases not matched to a gene. CDR3 bases: TGTGCCAGCAGCCTAAGCGGGAGCGGCTACAATGAGCAGTTCTTC. It is translated as CASSLSGSGYNEQFF.